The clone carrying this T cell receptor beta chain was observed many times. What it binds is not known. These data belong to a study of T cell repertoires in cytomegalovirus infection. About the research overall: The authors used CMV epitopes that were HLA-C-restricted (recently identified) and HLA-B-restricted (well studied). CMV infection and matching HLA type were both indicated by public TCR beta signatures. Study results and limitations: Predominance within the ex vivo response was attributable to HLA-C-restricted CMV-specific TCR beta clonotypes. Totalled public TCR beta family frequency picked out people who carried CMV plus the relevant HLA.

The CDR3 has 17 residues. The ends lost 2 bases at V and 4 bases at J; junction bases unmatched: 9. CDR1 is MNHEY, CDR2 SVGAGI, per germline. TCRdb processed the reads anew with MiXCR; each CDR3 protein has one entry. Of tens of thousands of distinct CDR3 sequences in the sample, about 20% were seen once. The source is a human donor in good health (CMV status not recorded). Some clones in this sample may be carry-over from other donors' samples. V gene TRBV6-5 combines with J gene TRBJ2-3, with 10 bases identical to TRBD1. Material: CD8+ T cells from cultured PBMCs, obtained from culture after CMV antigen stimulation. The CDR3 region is CASSYAPDRGSADTQYF. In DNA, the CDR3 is TGTGCCAGCAGTTACGCCCCGGACAGGGGGAGTGCAGATACGCAGTATTTT.